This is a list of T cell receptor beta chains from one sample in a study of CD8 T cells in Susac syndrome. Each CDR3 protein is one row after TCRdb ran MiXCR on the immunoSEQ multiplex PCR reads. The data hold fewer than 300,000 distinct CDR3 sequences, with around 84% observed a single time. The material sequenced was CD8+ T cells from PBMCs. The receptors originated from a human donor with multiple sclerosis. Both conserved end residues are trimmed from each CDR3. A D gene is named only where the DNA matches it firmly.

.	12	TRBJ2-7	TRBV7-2	ASSLERGTYEQY
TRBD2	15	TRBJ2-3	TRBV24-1	ATSDLASGGLTDTQY
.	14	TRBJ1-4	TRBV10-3	ASSELKGQLRKKLF
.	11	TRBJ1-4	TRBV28	AGQRKFGEKLF
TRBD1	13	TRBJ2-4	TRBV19	ASSDRGQAKNIQY
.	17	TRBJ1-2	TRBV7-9	ASSLVMEAGLFFPHGYT
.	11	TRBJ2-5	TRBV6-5	ASSLWGQETQY
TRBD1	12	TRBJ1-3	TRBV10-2	ASSNRDRKATIY
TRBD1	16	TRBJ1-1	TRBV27	ASSSPSTGVVGYTEAF
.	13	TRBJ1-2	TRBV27	ASSSSLELLYGYT
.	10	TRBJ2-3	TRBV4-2	ASSPPGDTQY